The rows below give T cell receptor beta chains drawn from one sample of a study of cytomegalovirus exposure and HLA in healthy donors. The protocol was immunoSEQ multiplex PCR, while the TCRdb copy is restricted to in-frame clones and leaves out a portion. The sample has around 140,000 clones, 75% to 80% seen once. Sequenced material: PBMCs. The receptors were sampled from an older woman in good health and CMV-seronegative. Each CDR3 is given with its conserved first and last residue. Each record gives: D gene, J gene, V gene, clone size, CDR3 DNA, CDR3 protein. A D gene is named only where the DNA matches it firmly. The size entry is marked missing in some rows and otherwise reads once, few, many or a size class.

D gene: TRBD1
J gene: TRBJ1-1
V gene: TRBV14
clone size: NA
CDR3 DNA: TGTGCCAGCAGCCAAGAGAATGTTTGGGACAGGGTCACTGAAGCTTTCTTT
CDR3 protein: CASSQENVWDRVTEAFF

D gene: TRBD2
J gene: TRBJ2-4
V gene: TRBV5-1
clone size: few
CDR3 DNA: TGCGCCAGCAGCTTGCCCCAGCGGGAGGGCAGGGGAAACATTCAGTACTTC
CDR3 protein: CASSLPQREGRGNIQYF

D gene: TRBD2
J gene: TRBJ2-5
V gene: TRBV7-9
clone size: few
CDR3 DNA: TGTGCCAGCAGCCCTGCCGGGGGGAGCCAAGAGACCCAGTACTTC
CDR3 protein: CASSPAGGSQETQYF

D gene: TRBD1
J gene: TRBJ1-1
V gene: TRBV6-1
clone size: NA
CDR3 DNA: TGTGCCAGCAGTGAACGTGTTAGGGGGCTCGGGGCGAGGAACACTGAAGCTTTCTTT
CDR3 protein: CASSERVRGLGARNTEAFF

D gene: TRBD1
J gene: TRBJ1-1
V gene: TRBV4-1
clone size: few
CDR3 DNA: TGCGCCAGCGGGGTTGGACAGGGTCAAGGAGGGACTGAAGCTTTCTTT
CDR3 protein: CASGVGQGQGGTEAFF

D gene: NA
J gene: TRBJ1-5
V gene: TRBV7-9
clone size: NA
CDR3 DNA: TGTGCCAGCAGCTTAGGGCAGGGACTAGATCAGCCCCAGCATTTT
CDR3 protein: CASSLGQGLDQPQHF

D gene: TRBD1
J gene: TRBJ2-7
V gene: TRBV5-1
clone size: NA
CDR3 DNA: TGCGCCAGCAGCTGGGGGACAGGGAGCTACGAGCAGTACTTC
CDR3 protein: CASSWGTGSYEQYF

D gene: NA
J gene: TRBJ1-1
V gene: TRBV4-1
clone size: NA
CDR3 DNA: TGCGCCAGCAGCCAATTCGTGGGGGGTGGAAGCACTGAAGCTTTCTTT
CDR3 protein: CASSQFVGGGSTEAFF

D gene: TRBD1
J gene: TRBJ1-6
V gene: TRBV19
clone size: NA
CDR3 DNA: TGTGCCAGTAGCTCCTTAGACAGGGGATCAAATTCACCCCTCCACTTT
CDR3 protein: CASSSLDRGSNSPLHF

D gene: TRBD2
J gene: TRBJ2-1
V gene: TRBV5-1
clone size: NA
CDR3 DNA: TGCGCCAGCAGCTTGGGGACTAGCGGGAGTAGAAATGAGCAGTTCTTC
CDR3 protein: CASSLGTSGSRNEQFF

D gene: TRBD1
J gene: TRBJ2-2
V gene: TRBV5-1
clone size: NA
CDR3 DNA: TGCGCCAGCAGCGACAGGGGGCAAAACACCGGGGAGCTGTTTTTT
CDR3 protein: CASSDRGQNTGELFF

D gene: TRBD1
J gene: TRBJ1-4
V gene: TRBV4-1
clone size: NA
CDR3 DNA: TGCGCCAGCAGCCAACTCGGCAGGGGGGCGGGTAATGAAAAACTGTTTTTT
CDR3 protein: CASSQLGRGAGNEKLFF

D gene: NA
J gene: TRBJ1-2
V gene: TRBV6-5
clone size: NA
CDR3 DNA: TGTGCCAGCAGTCCTGACAGGCCCCATGGCTACACCTTC
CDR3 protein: CASSPDRPHGYTF

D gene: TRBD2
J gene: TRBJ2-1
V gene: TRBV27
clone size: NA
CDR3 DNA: TGTGCCAGCAGGCCGGGACTAGCGGACTACAATGAGCAGTTCTTC
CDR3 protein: CASRPGLADYNEQFF

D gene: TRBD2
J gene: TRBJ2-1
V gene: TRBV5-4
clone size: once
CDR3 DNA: TGTGCCAGCAGCTTGACTAGCGGGACCTACAATGAGCAGTTCTTC
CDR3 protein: CASSLTSGTYNEQFF

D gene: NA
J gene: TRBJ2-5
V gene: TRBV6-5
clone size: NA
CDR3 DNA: TGTGCCAGCAGTTACGGCGGGGCTAGCGTCCAAGAGACCCAGTACTTC
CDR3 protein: CASSYGGASVQETQYF

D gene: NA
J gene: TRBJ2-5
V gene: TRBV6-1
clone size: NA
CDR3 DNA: TGTGCCAGCAGTCCTAGGGCAGGAAGGGGAGAGACCCAGTACTTC
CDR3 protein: CASSPRAGRGETQYF

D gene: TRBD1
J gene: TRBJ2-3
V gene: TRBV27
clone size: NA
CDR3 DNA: TGTGCCAGCAGTTTAATGACAGGGTCGGCGACAGATACGCAGTATTTT
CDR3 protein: CASSLMTGSATDTQYF